The rows below give T cell receptor beta chains drawn from one sample of a study of immune cell composition in non-small cell lung cancer. Profiling relied on immunoSEQ multiplex PCR, and the TCRdb table lists in-frame clones only, not all of them. The sample carries around 2,400 clones, more than 65% recorded once. The sequenced material came from non-adjacent lung tissue. The receptors come from a human donor with non-small cell lung cancer. Both conserved end residues are part of each CDR3. A D gene is named only where the DNA matches it firmly. The size field is filled for only some rows; it gives once, few, many or a size class.

clone_size | j_call | d_call | v_call | cdr3_nt | cdr3_aa
. | TRBJ1-4 | TRBD1 | TRBV9 | TGTGCCAGCAGCCCTTCGACAGGGGGGGGCGAAAAACTGTTTTTT | CASSPSTGGGEKLFF
. | TRBJ1-2 | TRBD1 | TRBV28 | TGTGCCAGCGTCCCACACTCCGGGACAGGGGGCGGTGGCTACACCTTC | CASVPHSGTGGGGYTF
. | TRBJ2-1 | TRBD2 | TRBV4-3 | TGCGCCAGCAGCCAAGATAGCTTAAGCGGGGATTCCTACAATGAGCAGTTCTTC | CASSQDSLSGDSYNEQFF
. | TRBJ1-3 | TRBD1 | TRBV27 | TGTGCCAGCAGTTCCCGGGACAGGGTCAACGGAAACACCATATATTTT | CASSSRDRVNGNTIYF
. | TRBJ1-1 | . | TRBV11-2 | TGTGCCAGCAGCTTCCGAGGAGGTGTGAACACTGAAGCTTTCTTT | CASSFRGGVNTEAFF
. | TRBJ2-7 | TRBD2 | TRBV6-5 | TGTGCCAGCAGCCCACGGGCGGGAGGGACCTACGAGCAGTACTTC | CASSPRAGGTYEQYF
. | TRBJ2-1 | TRBD2 | TRBV4-3 | TGCGCCAGCAGCCGCTTGGGACTAGCGGAGGGGAGCTCCTACAATGAGCAGTTCTTC | CASSRLGLAEGSSYNEQFF
. | TRBJ2-3 | TRBD2 | TRBV19 | TGTGCCAGTAGCTCCCGCGGGGGGGATACGCAGTATTTT | CASSSRGGDTQYF
. | TRBJ1-1 | TRBD1 | TRBV27 | TGTGCCAGCAGAGCGGACAGGGCGAACACTGAAGCTTTCTTT | CASRADRANTEAFF
. | TRBJ2-5 | TRBD1 | TRBV2 | TGTGCCAGCAGCCAGGACAGGGGGGGAGAGACCCAGTACTTC | CASSQDRGGETQYF
medium-sized | TRBJ1-6 | . | TRBV5-1 | TGCGCCAGCAGCTTGGACGGGAGGGGAAATTCACCCCTCCACTTT | CASSLDGRGNSPLHF
. | TRBJ2-1 | TRBD2 | TRBV29-1 | TGCAGCGCCACCCGGACTAGCGAATACAATGAGCAGTTCTTC | CSATRTSEYNEQFF
. | TRBJ2-4 | TRBD1 | TRBV19 | TGTGCCAGTAGTCCCGGACAGGGGGAGACCCATGAGTACTTC | CASSPGQGETHEYF
once | TRBJ2-3 | TRBD2 | TRBV5-4 | TGTGCCAGCAGCACAATAGCGGGAGGGCGGGATACGCAGTATTTT | CASSTIAGGRDTQYF
few | TRBJ2-2 | . | TRBV2 | TGTGCCAGCACCTCCGCGGGGCTCGGGGAGCTGTTTTTT | CASTSAGLGELFF
. | TRBJ2-2 | TRBD2 | TRBV19 | TGTGCCAGTAGTATGGGACTAGCGGGCCTCCGATCCGGGGAGCTGTTTTTT | CASSMGLAGLRSGELFF
. | TRBJ2-3 | TRBD2 | TRBV9 | TGTGCCAGCAGCGTATCTGGGGCGGGAGCGCCAGATACGCAGTATTTT | CASSVSGAGAPDTQYF
. | TRBJ2-7 | TRBD1 | TRBV19 | TGTGCCAGTAGTCAAGCCGGAGGGACAGGGGGTTACGAGCAGTACTTC | CASSQAGGTGGYEQYF
. | TRBJ2-3 | TRBD1 | TRBV29-1 | TGCAGCGTTGAGAGGGGGCGGATGACGGATACGCAGTATTTT | CSVERGRMTDTQYF
. | TRBJ1-4 | . | TRBV5-4 | TGTGCCAGCAGCTTGTCCGGGGGAGGGGAAAAACTGTTTTTT | CASSLSGGGEKLFF